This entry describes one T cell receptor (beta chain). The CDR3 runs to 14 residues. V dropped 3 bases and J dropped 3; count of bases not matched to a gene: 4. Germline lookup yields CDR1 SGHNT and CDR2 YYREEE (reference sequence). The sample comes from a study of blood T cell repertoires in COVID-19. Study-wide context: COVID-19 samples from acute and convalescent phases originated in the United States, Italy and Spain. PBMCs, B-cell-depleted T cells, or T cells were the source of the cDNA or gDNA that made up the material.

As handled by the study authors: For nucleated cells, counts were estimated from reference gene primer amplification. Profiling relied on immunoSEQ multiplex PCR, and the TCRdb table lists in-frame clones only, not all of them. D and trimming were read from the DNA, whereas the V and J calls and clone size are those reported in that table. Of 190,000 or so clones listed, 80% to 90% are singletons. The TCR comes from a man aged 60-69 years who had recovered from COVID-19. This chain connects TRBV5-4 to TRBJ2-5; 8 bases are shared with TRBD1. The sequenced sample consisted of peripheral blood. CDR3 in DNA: TGTGCCAGCAGCTCCCAGGGGGCCGAAGAGACCCAGTACTTC. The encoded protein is CASSSQGAEETQYF.